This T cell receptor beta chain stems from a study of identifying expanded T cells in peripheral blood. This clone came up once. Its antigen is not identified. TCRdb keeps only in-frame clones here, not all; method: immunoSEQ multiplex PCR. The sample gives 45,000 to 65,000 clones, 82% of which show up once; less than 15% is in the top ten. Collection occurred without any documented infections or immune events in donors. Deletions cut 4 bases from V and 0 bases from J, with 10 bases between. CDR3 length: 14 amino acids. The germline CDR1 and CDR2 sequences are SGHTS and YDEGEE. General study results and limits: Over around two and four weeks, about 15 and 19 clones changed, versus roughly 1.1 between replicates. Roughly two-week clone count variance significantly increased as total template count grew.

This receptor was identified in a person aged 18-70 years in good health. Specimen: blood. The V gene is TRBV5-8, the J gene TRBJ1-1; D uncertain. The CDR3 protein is CASSPRTLNTEAFF. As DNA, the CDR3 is TGTGCCAGCAGCCCCCGGACCCTGAACACTGAAGCTTTCTTT.